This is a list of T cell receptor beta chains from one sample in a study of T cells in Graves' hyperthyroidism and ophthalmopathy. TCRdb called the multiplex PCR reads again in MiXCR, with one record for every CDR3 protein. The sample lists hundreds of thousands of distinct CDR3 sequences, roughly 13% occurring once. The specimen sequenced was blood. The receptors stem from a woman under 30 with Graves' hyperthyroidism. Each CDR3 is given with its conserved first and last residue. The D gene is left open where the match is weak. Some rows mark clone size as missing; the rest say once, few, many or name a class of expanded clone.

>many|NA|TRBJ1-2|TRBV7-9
TGTGCCAGCAGCTTTCCACAGGAGTATGGCTACACCTTC
CASSFPQEYGYTF
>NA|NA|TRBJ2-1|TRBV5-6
TGTGCCAGCAGCTTGGACACGAGCTCCTACAATGAGCAGTTCTTC
CASSLDTSSYNEQFF
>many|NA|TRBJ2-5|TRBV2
TGTGCCAGCAGTGAAGTTGGCTGGGAGACCCAGTACTTC
CASSEVGWETQYF
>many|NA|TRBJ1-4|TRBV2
TGTGCCAGCAGTGGAACAAGGCTTAGCGAAAAACTGTTTTTT
CASSGTRLSEKLFF
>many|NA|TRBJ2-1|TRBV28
TGTGCCAGCAGTTCGGACAGTACAAGCTACAATGAGCAGTTCTTC
CASSSDSTSYNEQFF
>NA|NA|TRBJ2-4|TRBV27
TGTGCCAGCGGTTTATCCGGCGGGGCCAAAAACATTCAGTACTTC
CASGLSGGAKNIQYF
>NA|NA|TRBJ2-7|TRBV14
TGTGCCAGCAGCCAAGCCGAGTTATACCACGAGCAGTACTTC
CASSQAELYHEQYF
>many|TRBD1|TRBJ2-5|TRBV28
TGTGCCAGCAGTTCTCCGGGACAGGGGTGGGAGACCCAGTACTTC
CASSSPGQGWETQYF
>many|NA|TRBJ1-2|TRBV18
TGTGCCAGCTCACCTCCTCCTGCAAGGGGGAACTATGGCTACACCTTC
CASSPPPARGNYGYTF
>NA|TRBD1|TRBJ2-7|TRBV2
TGTGCCAGCAGTCCCCCCGGACAGGCCGGGGAGCAGTACTTC
CASSPPGQAGEQYF
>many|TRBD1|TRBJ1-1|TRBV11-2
TGTGCCAGCAGCTTCTACAGGGGCTCGAACACTGAAGCTTTCTTT
CASSFYRGSNTEAFF
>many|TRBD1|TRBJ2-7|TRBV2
TGTGCCAGCAGTCGACAGGGGTCGAACTACGAGCAGTACTTC
CASSRQGSNYEQYF
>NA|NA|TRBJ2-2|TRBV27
TGTGCCAGCAGTTTAAGCTGGGGCACCGGGGAGCTGTTTTTT
CASSLSWGTGELFF
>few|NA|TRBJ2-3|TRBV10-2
TGCGCCAGCAGGGGAACACTCCTCACAGATACGCAGTATTTT
CASRGTLLTDTQYF
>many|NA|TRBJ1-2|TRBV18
TGTGCCAGCAGCCCCGGGACGGGCAACTATGGCTACACCTTC
CASSPGTGNYGYTF
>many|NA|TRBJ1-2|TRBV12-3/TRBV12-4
TGTGCCAGCAGTCTATCAGGGGCCACCTGGTATGCCTACACCTTC
CASSLSGATWYAYTF
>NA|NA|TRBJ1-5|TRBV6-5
TGTGCCAGCAGTTACGACGGCATCGGGCAGCCCCAGCATTTT
CASSYDGIGQPQHF
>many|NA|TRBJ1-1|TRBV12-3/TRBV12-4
TGTGCCAGCAGTCCCCGGACAGATTTGAACACTGAAGCTTTCTTT
CASSPRTDLNTEAFF
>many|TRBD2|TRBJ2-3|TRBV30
TGTGCCTGGGGTGGACTAGCGGGAACAGATACGCAGTATTTT
CAWGGLAGTDTQYF
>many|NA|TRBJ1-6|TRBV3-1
TGTGCCAGCAGCCAATTCAAGGATTCACCCCTCCACTTT
CASSQFKDSPLHF
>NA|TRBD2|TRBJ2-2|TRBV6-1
TGTGCCAGCAGACTAGCGGGCCCTGGGAACACCGGGGAGCTGTTTTTT
CASRLAGPGNTGELFF
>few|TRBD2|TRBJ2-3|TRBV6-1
TGTGCCAGCAGTTCTAGCGGGGGGCCCGCGGATACGCAGTATTTT
CASSSSGGPADTQYF
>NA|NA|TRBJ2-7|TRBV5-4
TGTACCAGCAGACCCGGGACACAGGGTAATGTTTACGAGCAGTACTTC
CTSRPGTQGNVYEQYF
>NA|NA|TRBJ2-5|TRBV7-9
TGTGCCAGCAGCTTATCCTCCCGGGGGGAGACCCAGTACTTC
CASSLSSRGETQYF
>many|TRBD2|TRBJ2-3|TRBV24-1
TGTGCCACCAGTGATGCCAAATCTAGCGGGGAAACAGATACGCAGTATTTT
CATSDAKSSGETDTQYF
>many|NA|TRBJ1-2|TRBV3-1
TGTGCCAGCAGCCAAGCCCAGGGTTATGGCTACACCTTC
CASSQAQGYGYTF
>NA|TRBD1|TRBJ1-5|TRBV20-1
TGCAGTGCTAGAAAGGACAGGCGAGGGCAGCCCCAGCATTTT
CSARKDRRGQPQHF
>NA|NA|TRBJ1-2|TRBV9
TGTGCCAGCAGCGTTAATCCCCTCTATGGCTACACCTTC
CASSVNPLYGYTF
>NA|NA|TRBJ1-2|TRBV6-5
TGTGCCAGCAGTTACGTACCTAGCCCGTTAAACTATGGCTACACCTTC
CASSYVPSPLNYGYTF
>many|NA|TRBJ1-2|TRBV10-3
TGTGCCATCAGTGGCGAACAGGGTGCCGGAAAGGATGGCTACACCTTC
CAISGEQGAGKDGYTF
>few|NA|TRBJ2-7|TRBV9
TGTGCCAGCAGCGGGGGAGGACTTTCCCATCACTACGAGCAGTACTTC
CASSGGGLSHHYEQYF
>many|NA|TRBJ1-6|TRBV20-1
TGCAGTGCTAGTGCCTCTCGAGGGGGTAATTCACCCCTCCACTTT
CSASASRGGNSPLHF
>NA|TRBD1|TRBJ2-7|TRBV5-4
TGTGCCAGCAGCCCATCTAGGGGGACAGGGGCCTACGAGCAGTACTTC
CASSPSRGTGAYEQYF
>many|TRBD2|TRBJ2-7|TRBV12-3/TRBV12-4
TGTGCCAGCAGTCTAAGATCCCTAGCGGGAGGGCCCTACGAGCAGTACTTC
CASSLRSLAGGPYEQYF
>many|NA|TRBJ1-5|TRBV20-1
TGCAGTGCTCCCCATCAAGAAGATCAGCCCCAGCATTTT
CSAPHQEDQPQHF
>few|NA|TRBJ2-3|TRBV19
TGTGCCAGTAGTATTTCCGGCACGCTCGGAGATACGCAGTATTTT
CASSISGTLGDTQYF
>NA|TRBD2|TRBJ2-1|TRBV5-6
TGTGCCAGCAGCCTTATGACTAGCTCCCCCTCAATTCACAATGAGCAGTTCTTC
CASSLMTSSPSIHNEQFF
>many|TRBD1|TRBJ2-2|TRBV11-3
TGTGCCAGCAGTCCCGGACAGGGAAACACCGGGGAGCTGTTTTTT
CASSPGQGNTGELFF
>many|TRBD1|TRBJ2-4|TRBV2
TGTGCCAGCAGTAAACAGGGGCCAGTAGCCAAAAACATTCAGTACTTC
CASSKQGPVAKNIQYF
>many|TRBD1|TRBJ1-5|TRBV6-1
TGTGCCAGCAGCAAACAGGGGACTTCTAGCAATCAGCCCCAGCATTTT
CASSKQGTSSNQPQHF
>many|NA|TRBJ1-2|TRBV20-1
TGCAGTGCTAGGGGAGGGACTAACTATGGCTACACCTTC
CSARGGTNYGYTF
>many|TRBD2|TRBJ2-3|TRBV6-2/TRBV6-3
TGTGCCAGCAGCCTCGCCCCTAGCGGGAGAGGGTGGACAGATACGCAGTATTTT
CASSLAPSGRGWTDTQYF
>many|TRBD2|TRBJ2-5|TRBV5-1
TGCGCCAGCAGCCCCGGGACTAGCGACCAAGAGACCCAGTACTTC
CASSPGTSDQETQYF
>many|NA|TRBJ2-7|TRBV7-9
TGTGCCAGCAGCTTAGTTTCCGATAAACCCTACGAGCAGTACTTC
CASSLVSDKPYEQYF
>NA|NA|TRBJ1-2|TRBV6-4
TGTGCCAGCAGTGACATGGCGGGCGGCTACACCTTC
CASSDMAGGYTF
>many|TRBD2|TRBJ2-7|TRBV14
TGTGCCAGCAGCCACCCCGCGGGGCGGGAGAATCCCCACGAGCAGTACTTC
CASSHPAGRENPHEQYF
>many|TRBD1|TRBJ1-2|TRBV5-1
TGCGCCAGCAGCTCTTGGCCCCGGGACAGTAACTATGGCTACACCTTC
CASSSWPRDSNYGYTF
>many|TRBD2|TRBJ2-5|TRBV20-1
TGCAGTGCGACTAGCGGCCCAGAGACCCAGTACTTC
CSATSGPETQYF
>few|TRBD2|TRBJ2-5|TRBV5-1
TGCGCCAGCAGCCAGACTAGCGGGGGCCTCCTCCAAGAGACCCAGTACTTC
CASSQTSGGLLQETQYF
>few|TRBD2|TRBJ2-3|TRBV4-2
TGTGCCAGCAGCCCGTTAGCGGGGGCCACAGATACGCAGTATTTT
CASSPLAGATDTQYF
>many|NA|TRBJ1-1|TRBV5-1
TGCGCCAGCAGCGCGATGGGGTCGAGGGCTGAAGCTTTCTTT
CASSAMGSRAEAFF
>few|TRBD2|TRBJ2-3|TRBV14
TGTGCCAGCAGCCGTAGCGGTCTAGCGGACACAGATACGCAGTATTTT
CASSRSGLADTDTQYF
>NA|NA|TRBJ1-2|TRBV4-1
TGCGCCAGCAGCCAGGAGTGGACAGAGACGACCTATGGCTACACCTTC
CASSQEWTETTYGYTF
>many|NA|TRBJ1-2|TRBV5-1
TGCGCCAGCAGCTTGTGGGAAGATACTAACTATGGCTACACCTTC
CASSLWEDTNYGYTF
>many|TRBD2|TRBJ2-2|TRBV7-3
TGTGCCAGCGGCGGGGGGAACACCGGGGAGCTGTTTTTT
CASGGGNTGELFF
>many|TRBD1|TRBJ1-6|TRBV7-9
TGTGCCAGCACTTCTGCCGGGACAGGGGGTAATTCACCCCTCCACTTT
CASTSAGTGGNSPLHF
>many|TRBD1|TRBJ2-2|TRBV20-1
TGCAGTGCTAGAGACCTCGGACAGGGAGAGAACACCGGGGAGCTGTTTTTT
CSARDLGQGENTGELFF
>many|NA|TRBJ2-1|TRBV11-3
TGTGCCAGCAGCTTTTCGTTCTACAATGAGCAGTTCTTC
CASSFSFYNEQFF
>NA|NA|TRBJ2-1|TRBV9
TGTGCCAGCAGCGGGGTGAATGAGCAGTTCTTC
CASSGVNEQFF